This record concerns one T cell receptor (beta chain) sequence. The CDR3 loop spans 18 amino acids. V dropped 6 bases and J dropped 1; count of bases not matched to a gene: 15. Germline values: CDR1 SGHAT, CDR2 FQNNGV. This sample is drawn from a study of blood T cell repertoires in COVID-19. Study at large: COVID-19 samples from acute and convalescent phases originated in the United States, Italy and Spain. From T cells, B-cell-depleted T cells, or PBMCs came the material, which was cDNA or gDNA.

Authors' data handling: Nucleated cell counts were estimated from reference gene primer amplification. Here immunoSEQ multiplex PCR was the method, and the copy in TCRdb shows in-frame clones only, minus some. V and J calls and clone size come straight from that table; D and trimming were deduced from the DNA. The data contain about 98,000 clones, 81% of them singletons. The TCR was taken from a woman of 80 years or more with acute or convalescent COVID-19. The sequencing sample was made of peripheral blood. The V gene is TRBV11-2, the J gene TRBJ1-3; 7 nucleotides line up with TRBD1. This chain's CDR3 is CASSYTRDSAISGNTIYF. Written as DNA, the CDR3 is TGTGCCAGCAGTTACACTCGGGACAGTGCGATATCTGGAAACACCATATATTTT.